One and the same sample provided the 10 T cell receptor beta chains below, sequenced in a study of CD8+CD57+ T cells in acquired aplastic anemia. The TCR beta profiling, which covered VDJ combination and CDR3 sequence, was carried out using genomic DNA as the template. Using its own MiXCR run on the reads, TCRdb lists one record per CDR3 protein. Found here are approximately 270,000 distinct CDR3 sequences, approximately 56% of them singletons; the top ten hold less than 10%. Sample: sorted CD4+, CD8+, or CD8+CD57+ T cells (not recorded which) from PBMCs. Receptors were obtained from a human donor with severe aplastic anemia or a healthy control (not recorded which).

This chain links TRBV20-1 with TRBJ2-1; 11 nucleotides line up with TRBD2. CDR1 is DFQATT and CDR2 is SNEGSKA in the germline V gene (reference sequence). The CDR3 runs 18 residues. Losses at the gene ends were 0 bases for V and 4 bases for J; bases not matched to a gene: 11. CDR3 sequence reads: CSARDTTGTSGSYNEQFF. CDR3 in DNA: TGCAGTGCTAGAGACACGACCGGAACTAGCGGGAGTTACAATGAGCAGTTCTTC.

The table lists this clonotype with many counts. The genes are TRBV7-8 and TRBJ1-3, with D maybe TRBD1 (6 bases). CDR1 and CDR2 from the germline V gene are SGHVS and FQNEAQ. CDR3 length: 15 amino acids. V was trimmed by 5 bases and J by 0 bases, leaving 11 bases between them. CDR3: CASSLRGASGNTIYF. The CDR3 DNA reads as TGTGCCAGCAGCCTCCGGGGGGCCTCTGGAAACACCATATATTTT. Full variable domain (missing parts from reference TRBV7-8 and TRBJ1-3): GAGVSQSPRYKVAKRGQDVALRCDPISGHVSLFWYQQALGQGPEFLTYFQNEAQLDKSGLPSDRFFAERPEGSVSTLKIQRTQQEDSAVYLCASSLRGASGNTIYFGEGSWLTVV.

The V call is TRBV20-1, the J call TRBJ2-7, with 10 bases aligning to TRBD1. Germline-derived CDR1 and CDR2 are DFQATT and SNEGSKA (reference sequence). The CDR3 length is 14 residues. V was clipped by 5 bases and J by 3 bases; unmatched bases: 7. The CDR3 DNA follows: TGCAGTGCTGGCCCAGGACAGGGGGACTACGAGCAGTACTTC. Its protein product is CSAGPGQGDYEQYF.

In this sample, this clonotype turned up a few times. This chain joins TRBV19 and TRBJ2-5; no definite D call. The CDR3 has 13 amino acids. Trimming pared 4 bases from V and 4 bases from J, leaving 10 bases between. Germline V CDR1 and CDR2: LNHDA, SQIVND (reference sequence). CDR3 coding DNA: TGTGCCAGTAGTACGGTCCGTGGAGAGACCCAGTACTTC. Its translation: CASSTVRGETQYF.

CDR3 bases: TGTGCCAGCAGCGTGGCACGGGGTAGCGGGCATCACAATGAGCAGTTCTTC. This encodes CASSVARGSGHHNEQFF. The chain has TRBV9 and TRBJ2-1, with 7 nucleotides matching TRBD2. CDR1 SGDLS and CDR2 YYNGEE come from the germline V gene. V lost 2 bases, J lost 5 bases, and 13 bases stayed unmatched. CDR3 size: 17 residues.

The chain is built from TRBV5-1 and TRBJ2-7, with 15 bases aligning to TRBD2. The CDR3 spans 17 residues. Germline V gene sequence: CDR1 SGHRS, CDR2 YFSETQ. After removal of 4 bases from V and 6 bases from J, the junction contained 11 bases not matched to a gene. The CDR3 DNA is TGCGCCAGCAGCCCTGCGGGACTAGCGGGAGGTGTGCTCGAGCAGTACTTC. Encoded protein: CASSPAGLAGGVLEQYF. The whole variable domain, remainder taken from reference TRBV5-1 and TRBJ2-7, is KAGVTQTPRYLIKTRGQQVTLSCSPISGHRSVSWYQQTPGQGLQFLFEYFSETQRNKGNFPGRFSGRQFSNSRSEMNVSTLELGDSALYLCASSPAGLAGGVLEQYFGPGTRLTVT.

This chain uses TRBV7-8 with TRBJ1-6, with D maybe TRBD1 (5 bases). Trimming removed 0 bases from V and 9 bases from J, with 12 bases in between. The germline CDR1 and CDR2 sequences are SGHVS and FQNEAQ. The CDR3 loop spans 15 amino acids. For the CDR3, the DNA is TGTGCCAGCAGCTTAGCGTTGGGGGGTATTTCACCCCTCCACTTT. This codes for CASSLALGGISPLHF. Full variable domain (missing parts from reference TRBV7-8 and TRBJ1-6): GAGVSQSPRYKVAKRGQDVALRCDPISGHVSLFWYQQALGQGPEFLTYFQNEAQLDKSGLPSDRFFAERPEGSVSTLKIQRTQQEDSAVYLCASSLALGGISPLHFGNGTRLTVT.

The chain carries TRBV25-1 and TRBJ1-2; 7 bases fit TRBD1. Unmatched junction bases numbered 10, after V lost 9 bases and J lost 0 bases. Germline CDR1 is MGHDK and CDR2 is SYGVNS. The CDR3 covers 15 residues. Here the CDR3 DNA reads TGTGCCAGTAACCTACTCAGGGGGTCTAACTATGGCTACACCTTC. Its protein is CASNLLRGSNYGYTF.

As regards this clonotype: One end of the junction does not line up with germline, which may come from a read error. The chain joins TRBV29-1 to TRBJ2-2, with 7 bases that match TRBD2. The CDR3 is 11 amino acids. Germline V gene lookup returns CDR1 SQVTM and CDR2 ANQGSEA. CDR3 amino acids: CGQGGTGELFF. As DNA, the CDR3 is TGTGGGCAGGGAGGGACCGGGGAGCTGTTTTTT.

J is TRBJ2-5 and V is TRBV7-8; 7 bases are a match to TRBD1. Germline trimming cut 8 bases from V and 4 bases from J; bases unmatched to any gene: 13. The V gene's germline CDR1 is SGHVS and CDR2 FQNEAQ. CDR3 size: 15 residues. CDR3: CASSPPGQLSETQYF. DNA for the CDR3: TGTGCCAGCTCACCACCGGGACAGTTGTCAGAGACCCAGTACTTC. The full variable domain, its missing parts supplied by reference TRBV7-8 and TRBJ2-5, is GAGVSQSPRYKVAKRGQDVALRCDPISGHVSLFWYQQALGQGPEFLTYFQNEAQLDKSGLPSDRFFAERPEGSVSTLKIQRTQQEDSAVYLCASSPPGQLSETQYFGPGTRLLVL.